A single sample gave rise to the 30 T cell receptor beta chains below, sequenced in a study of blood T cell repertoires in COVID-19. Libraries were prepared by immunoSEQ multiplex PCR; TCRdb keeps only in-frame clonotypes and omits some of them. The table includes roughly 83,000 clones, about 82% detected once. Sequencing was done on a sample of peripheral blood. These receptor sequences come from a man aged 50-60 years with active COVID-19.

The chain joins TRBV19 to TRBJ2-7; TRBD1 agrees at 12 bases. The CDR3 consists of 14 residues. The trim removed 5 bases at V and 6 bases at J, leaving 5 bases unmatched. The germline CDR1 and CDR2 sequences are LNHDA and SQIVND (reference sequence). Here the CDR3 DNA reads TGTGCCAGTAGTCCTGGGACAGGGGGCGCCGAGCAGTACTTC. Translating it yields CASSPGTGGAEQYF.

The gene calls are TRBV4-3 and TRBJ1-1, with D possibly matching TRBD1 (6 bases). The CDR3 is 15 residues long. V lost 4 bases and J lost 5, with 17 bases in between. Germline V gene data show CDR1 as LGHNA and CDR2 as YSLEER. CDR3 amino acids: CASSPLGTGRTEAFF. The CDR3 DNA sequence: TGCGCCAGCAGCCCCTTAGGAACAGGGAGAACTGAAGCTTTCTTT.

The chain joins TRBV19 to TRBJ1-2; D gene ambiguous. Germline assignment: CDR1 LNHDA and CDR2 SQIVND (reference sequence). This CDR3 spans 12 amino acids. Trimming removed 3 bases at V and 8 bases at J, with 10 bases between. The CDR3 sequence is CASSMGGSGYTF. Here the CDR3 DNA reads TGTGCCAGTAGTATGGGAGGGTCCGGCTACACCTTC.

J is TRBJ1-2 and V is TRBV11-2; D uncertain. CDR1 is SGHAT and CDR2 is FQNNGV in the germline V gene. V lost 3 bases, J lost 8 bases, and 10 bases lay in between. The CDR3 contains 12 residues. The CDR3 sequence is CASSFSGSGYTF. For the CDR3, the DNA is TGTGCCAGCAGCTTTTCTGGTAGCGGCTACACCTTC. Drawing the rest from reference TRBV11-2 and TRBJ1-2, the complete variable domain is EAGVAQSPRYKIIEKRQSVAFWCNPISGHATLYWYQQILGQGPKLLIQFQNNGVVDDSQLPKDRFSAERLKGVDSTLKIQPAKLEDSAVYLCASSFSGSGYTFGSGTRLTVV.

The rearrangement uses TRBV5-4 and TRBJ2-7, with 7 bases fitting TRBD1. The CDR3 loop spans 13 amino acids. J lost 5 bases, V lost 4 bases, and 6 bases had no gene match. Germline CDR1 SGHNT, CDR2 YYREEE (reference sequence). CDR3 residues: CASSPTGSNEQYF. The CDR3 coding sequence is TGTGCCAGCAGCCCGACAGGGTCCAACGAGCAGTACTTC.

This clone was found once. The genes are TRBV28 and TRBJ2-3; 8 positions agree with TRBD2. With V trimmed by 11 bases and J by 7 bases, 11 bases remained unmatched. In germline, CDR1 is MDHEN, CDR2 SYDVKM. The CDR3 loop spans 13 amino acids. CDR3 loop: CAGSAGGSYTQYF. In DNA form, the CDR3 reads TGTGCCGGTTCGGCGGGGGGCTCTTATACGCAGTATTTT.

CDR3 sequence (DNA): TGTGCCAGTAGTACACAGGGCTACGAGCAGTACTTC. Its translation: CASSTQGYEQYF. The chain employs TRBV19 and TRBJ2-7; perhaps TRBD1 as D (6 bases). The CDR3 covers 12 residues. In germline, CDR1 is LNHDA, CDR2 SQIVND (reference sequence). Deletions cut 4 bases from V and 3 bases from J, with 7 bases between. Looking up the rest from reference TRBV19 and TRBJ2-7 gives the full variable domain: DGGITQSPKYLFRKEGQNVTLSCEQNLNHDAMYWYRQDPGQGLRLIYYSQIVNDFQKGDIAEGYSVSREKKESFPLTVTSAQKNPTAFYLCASSTQGYEQYFGPGTRLTVT.

The chain carries TRBV30 and TRBJ1-3; the D is unclear. V lost 0 bases and J lost 0, with 9 bases in between. CDR1 and CDR2 (germline): GTSNPN, SVGIG (reference sequence). The CDR3 spans 15 residues. CDR3 protein: CAWSVRRSSGNTIYF. CDR3 bases: TGTGCCTGGAGTGTACGGAGGAGCTCTGGAAACACCATATATTTT.

This CDR3 reads CASSSGTGVGGEQYF. CDR3 coding DNA: TGTGCCAGCTCATCCGGGACAGGGGTGGGTGGCGAGCAGTACTTC. This chain links TRBV18 with TRBJ2-7; 10 bases fit TRBD1. The germline gives CDR1 KGHSH, CDR2 LQKENI. CDR3 size: 15 residues. V lost 5 bases and J lost 6; bases outside the gene matches: 10.

The chain recombines TRBV19 with TRBJ2-3; D is perhaps TRBD1 (5 bases). This CDR3 has 17 amino acids. V lost 1 base and J lost 5, with 19 bases in between. The germline CDR1 and CDR2 sequences are LNHDA and SQIVND (reference sequence). CDR3 in DNA: TGTGCCAGTAGTATAGGATGGGCAGGGAAGTCCAGAGATACGCAGTATTTT. It codes for CASSIGWAGKSRDTQYF. The whole variable domain, remainder taken from reference TRBV19 and TRBJ2-3, is DGGITQSPKYLFRKEGQNVTLSCEQNLNHDAMYWYRQDPGQGLRLIYYSQIVNDFQKGDIAEGYSVSREKKESFPLTVTSAQKNPTAFYLCASSIGWAGKSRDTQYFGPGTRLTVL.

The chain has TRBV28 and TRBJ1-1; 8 nucleotides agree with TRBD1. The CDR3 is made up of 15 amino acids. CDR1 and CDR2 (germline): MDHEN, SYDVKM. J was trimmed by 5 bases and V by 5 bases; bases with no gene match: 10. CDR3 protein: CASSNQGAPRTEAFF. In DNA form, the CDR3 reads TGTGCCAGCAGTAACCAGGGGGCGCCGCGGACTGAAGCTTTCTTT. Supplemented by reference TRBV28 and TRBJ1-1, the full variable domain reads DVKVTQSSRYLVKRTGEKVFLECVQDMDHENMFWYRQDPGLGLRLIYFSYDVKMKEKGDIPEGYSVSREKKERFSLILESASTNQTSMYLCASSNQGAPRTEAFFGQGTRLTVV.

V usage is TRBV7-2 and J usage is TRBJ2-1; TRBD1 aligns across 9 bases. V gave up 6 bases and J gave up 2 bases; unmatched junction bases: 5. The germline CDR1 and CDR2 sequences are SGHTA and FQGNSA. The CDR3 extends over 15 amino acids. The CDR3 loop is CASRPRQGAYNEQFF. CDR3 sequence (DNA): TGTGCCAGCAGACCCCGACAGGGGGCCTACAATGAGCAGTTCTTC. The whole variable domain, remainder taken from reference TRBV7-2 and TRBJ2-1, is GAGVSQSPSNKVTEKGKDVELRCDPISGHTALYWYRQSLGQGLEFLIYFQGNSAPDKSGLPSDRFSAERTGGSVSTLTIQRTQQEDSAVYLCASRPRQGAYNEQFFGPGTRLTVL.

This clone is a singleton in its sample. This chain links TRBV18 with TRBJ1-1; perhaps TRBD1 as D (5 bases). V shed 6 bases and J shed 1 base, with 9 bases lying between them. CDR1 and CDR2 (germline): KGHSH, LQKENI. This CDR3 region has 13 residues. CDR3 protein: CASSPTANTEAFF. Here the CDR3 DNA reads TGTGCCAGCTCGCCGACAGCGAACACTGAAGCTTTCTTT.

V usage is TRBV6-6 and J usage is TRBJ2-3; 8 bases line up with TRBD2. Per germline, CDR1 MNHNY and CDR2 SVGAGI (reference sequence). The length of the CDR3 is 13 residues. After removal of 11 bases from V and 1 base from J, the junction contained 5 bases not matched to a gene. CDR3 nucleotide sequence: TGTGCCGCCGGGAGGGTGGGCACAGATACGCAGTATTTT. Translated: CAAGRVGTDTQYF.

The chain has TRBV3-1 (or the pseudogene TRBV3-2) and TRBJ1-1; tentatively, D is TRBD1 (6 bases). This CDR3 has 14 amino acids. CDR1 LGHDT and CDR2 YNNKEL come from the germline V gene (reference sequence). Between the trimmed V and J ends, which lost 4 bases and 0 bases, there was a span of 9 bases. This CDR3 is CASSLRGMNTEAFF. CDR3 in DNA: TGTGCCAGCAGCCTCAGGGGAATGAACACTGAAGCTTTCTTT.

The J gene is TRBJ1-2, the V gene TRBV7-3; 9 nucleotides line up with TRBD1. V lost 4 bases and J lost 8; bases outside the gene matches: 8. The CDR3 length is 14 residues. Germline values: CDR1 SGHTA, CDR2 FQGTGA. The CDR3 DNA is TGTGCCAGCAGCTCCGCCCGGACAGGGGAAGGCTACACCTTC. Translation gives CASSSARTGEGYTF.

This rearrangement joins TRBV7-9 to TRBJ2-1; possibly TRBD2 for D (6 bases). CDR3 length equals 14 residues. CDR1 is SEHNR, CDR2 FQNEAQ, per germline (reference sequence). The V end lost 5 bases, the J end lost 2 bases, and 10 bases lay between the germline ends. CDR3 DNA sequence: TGTGCCAGCAGCCCCGGGAGCACCTACAATGAGCAGTTCTTC. It encodes CASSPGSTYNEQFF.

The rearrangement links TRBV7-2 to TRBJ1-5, with D perhaps TRBD1 (5 bases). CDR1 and CDR2 (germline): SGHTA, FQGNSA. Between the trimmed V and J ends, which lost 5 bases and 2 bases, there was a span of 13 bases. The CDR3 loop spans 15 amino acids. CDR3 bases: TGTGCCAGCAGCAACGGGGGTGGCGGCAATCAGCCCCAGCATTTT. This gives the protein CASSNGGGGNQPQHF.

The V call is TRBV2, the J call TRBJ1-2, with 7 bases that match TRBD1. This CDR3 contains 13 residues. The germline CDR1 and CDR2 sequences are SNHLY and FYNNEI. V was clipped by 7 bases and J by 5 bases; unmatched bases: 7. CDR3 nucleotides: TGTGCCAGCACCGGGGACAGAATTTATGGCTACACCTTC. Translation: CASTGDRIYGYTF.

The chain is built from TRBV30 and TRBJ1-4; 8 positions match TRBD1. There are 13 residues in the CDR3. CDR1 is GTSNPN and CDR2 is SVGIG in the germline V gene (reference sequence). J was trimmed by 7 bases and V by 6 bases; bases with no gene match: 7. The CDR3 DNA is TGTGCCTGCCCCTTGGGACAGGCTGAAAAACTGTTTTTT. It is translated as CACPLGQAEKLFF.

This chain links TRBV29-1 with TRBJ2-6, with TRBD1 as a possible D gene (5 bases). The V end was cut by 6 bases, the J end by 1 base, with 10 bases between. Germline lookup yields CDR1 SQVTM and CDR2 ANQGSEA. This CDR3 is 14 amino acids long. The CDR3, as DNA: TGCAGCGTAGATCAGGGTTCTGGGGCCAACGTCCTGACTTTC. It encodes CSVDQGSGANVLTF.

The chain employs TRBV7-9 and TRBJ2-5; possible D gene TRBD1, 5 bases. The V gene lost 9 bases and the J gene lost 9 bases, with 20 bases spanning the gap. This CDR3 region has 13 residues. Germline V gene sequence: CDR1 SEHNR, CDR2 FQNEAQ (reference sequence). DNA for the CDR3: TGTGCCAGTAGCCTAGGGGCACTTACGGCCCAGTACTTC. This sequence encodes CASSLGALTAQYF.

The chain has TRBV3-1 (or the pseudogene TRBV3-2) and TRBJ1-2, with 10 bases matching TRBD1. The junction had 6 bases not matched to a gene; V was cut back by 4 bases and J by 4 bases. This CDR3 comprises 15 residues. The germline CDR1 and CDR2 sequences are LGHDT and YNNKEL (reference sequence). The CDR3 DNA reads as TGTGCCAGCAGCCGCGCCGGGACAGGGGTCTATGGCTACACCTTC. This gives the protein CASSRAGTGVYGYTF.

V and J are TRBV5-8 and TRBJ1-6; D gene unclear. Looked up from germline, CDR1 is SGHTS and CDR2 is YDEGEE. The V gene lost 1 base and the J gene lost 0 bases, with 14 bases spanning the gap. CDR3 size: 18 residues. This chain's CDR3 is CASSLRPGLSSYNSPLHF. The CDR3 DNA reads as TGTGCCAGCAGCTTGAGGCCGGGGTTAAGCTCCTATAATTCACCCCTCCACTTT.

The chain uses TRBV7-2 and TRBJ1-5, with D maybe TRBD1 (6 bases). This CDR3 has 15 residues. Trimming left V 2 bases short and J 4 bases short, with 12 bases between. CDR1 SGHTA and CDR2 FQGNSA come from the germline V gene. The CDR3 reads CASSLQTGHNQPQHF. The CDR3, as DNA: TGTGCCAGCAGCTTACAGACAGGACATAATCAGCCCCAGCATTTT.

This clone was observed a single time. J is TRBJ2-2 and V is TRBV5-4; the D gene is possibly TRBD2 (5 bases). V was pared by 5 bases and J by 3 bases, with 14 bases between. CDR1 is SGHNT and CDR2 is YYREEE in the germline V gene (reference sequence). The CDR3 has 15 residues. The CDR3 loop reads CASSKEGAHTGELFF. The DNA of the CDR3 is TGTGCCAGCAGTAAAGAGGGAGCCCACACCGGGGAGCTGTTTTTT.

This chain joins TRBV24-1 and TRBJ2-2; tentative D call: TRBD1 (5 bases). The CDR3 has 17 amino acids. Germline lookup yields CDR1 KGHDR and CDR2 SFDVKD. V was shortened by 3 bases and J by 5 bases, with 18 bases between the two germline ends. CDR3 in amino acids: CATSDPSRFKGTGELFF. CDR3 nucleotide sequence: TGTGCCACCAGTGATCCATCGCGTTTTAAGGGGACCGGGGAGCTGTTTTTT.

This rearrangement joins TRBV10-3 to TRBJ1-2; maybe TRBD1 (6 bases). The CDR3 loop spans 14 amino acids. The V end lost 11 bases, the J end lost 6 bases, and 22 bases lay between the germline ends. The germline V gene encodes CDR1 ENHRY and CDR2 SYGVKD. The CDR3 is CAAGGQGRMDGYTF. The CDR3, as DNA: TGTGCCGCCGGGGGGCAGGGGCGCATGGATGGCTACACCTTC.

The rearrangement links TRBV5-6 to TRBJ2-7, with 9 positions matching TRBD1. Germline trimming cut 0 bases from V and 5 bases from J; bases unmatched to any gene: 3. Germline CDR1 is SGHDT and CDR2 is YYEEEE. This CDR3 contains 14 residues. CDR3 nucleotides: TGTGCCAGCAGCTTGGGACAGGGGGTCCACGAGCAGTACTTC. This sequence encodes CASSLGQGVHEQYF.

This chain links TRBV2 with TRBJ1-4; TRBD1 matches at 10 bases. Unmatched junction bases numbered 7, after V lost 5 bases and J lost 16 bases. The CDR3 has 12 residues. Germline values: CDR1 SNHLY, CDR2 FYNNEI. The CDR3 sequence is CASSLTRDRGFF. DNA for the CDR3: TGTGCCAGCAGTCTCACCCGGGACAGGGGGTTTTTT.